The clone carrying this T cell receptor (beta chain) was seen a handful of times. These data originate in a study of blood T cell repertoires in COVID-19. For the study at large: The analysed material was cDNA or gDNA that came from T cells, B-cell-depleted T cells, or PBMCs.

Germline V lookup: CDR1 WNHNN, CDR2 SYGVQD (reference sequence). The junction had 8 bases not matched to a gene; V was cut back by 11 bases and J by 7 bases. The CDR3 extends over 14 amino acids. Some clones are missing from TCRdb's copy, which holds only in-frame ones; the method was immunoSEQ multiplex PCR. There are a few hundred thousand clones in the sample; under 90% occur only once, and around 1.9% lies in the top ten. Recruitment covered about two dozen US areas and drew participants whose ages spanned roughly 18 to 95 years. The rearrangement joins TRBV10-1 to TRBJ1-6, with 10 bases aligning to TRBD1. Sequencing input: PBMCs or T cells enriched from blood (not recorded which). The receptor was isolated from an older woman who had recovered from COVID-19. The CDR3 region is CASRSGQGNSPLHF. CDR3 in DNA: TGCGCCTCCCGCTCGGGACAGGGGAATTCACCCCTCCACTTT.